This record concerns one T cell receptor (beta chain) sequence. Its antigen remains undetermined. The sample holds no much larger clone one base away, and base qualities are not on file. From the cysteine up to the phenylalanine, the CDR3 has a length of 10 residues. The kept DNA is CDR3 alone, 30 bases in frame from the first base. V is cut by 3 bases and J by 10 bases, and the space between the germline ends is 7 bases. CDR1 and CDR2 were assigned from the germline V gene (reference sequence) as DFQATT and SNEGSKA. The donors were healthy, HIV-negative adults with no recently reported acute infections or vaccinations. Every donor was a Caucasian adult residing in Nashville, Tennessee, USA. CD4+ T cells were enriched by magnetic negative selection; naive cells were then positively selected on CD45RA, and the negative fraction formed the memory subset. Blood was collected by leukapheresis, and PBMCs were isolated by Ficoll-Histopaque density gradient centrifugation and then cryopreserved in liquid nitrogen vapor phase. Purity and quantity of every magnetically sorted T cell population were checked by analytical flow cytometry. From each sorted fraction, genomic DNA was isolated and quantified by UV absorbance on a Nanodrop 2000c.

These data are taken from a study of shared clonotypes between healthy human individuals (dated by TCRdb to between 2020 and 2021). In the study overall: The cohort comprised two women and a few men aged 18 to 49 years. For each donor, three plates each were used for CD4 naive and CD4 memory, two plates were used for CD8 naive, and one plate was used for CD8 memory. The study deeply sequenced blood TCR repertoires of roughly five healthy adults to estimate repertoire size and the extent of clonotype sharing between individuals. Libraries were prepared and TCR repertoires were sequenced by different laboratories using diverse techniques, in order to increase sequencing depth and limit assay-specific biases. Each donor's leukapheresis produced roughly between about 0.9 and 9.5 billion PBMCs. Points the paper makes about the study in general: Because the study included only a small number of donors, the genetic and exposure-history diversity represented was limited. Pairwise subsampling indicated that sequencing depth was expected to affect the degree of clonotype sharing among donors. Higher generation probabilities were observed for clonotypes shared by all four sorted-subset donors than for non-shared clonotypes. Estimated clonotype richness was generally larger for naive than for memory subsets. Sampling was restricted to blood, and TCR repertoires in tissue are likely to differ from TCR repertoires in blood. Rarefaction of sorted-subset datasets indicated incomplete sequencing despite the large sequencing depth. Across a few donors, about 5% of naive CD4, approximately 4% of naive CD8, 2.3% of memory CD4, and around 0.4% of memory CD8 clonotypes were shared.

Using the deep immunoSEQ assay, multiplex PCR amplified TCR CDR3 regions from genomic DNA. Extracted genomic DNA from each cell subset was spread evenly across all wells of several immunoSEQ 96-well plates, with each plate serving as a replicate. For sorted subsets, around 200 ng genomic DNA, equal to 25,000 to 35,000 T cell genomes, was loaded into each replicate PCR. Purified libraries were quantified with a Qubit 3.0 fluorometer, sized on a Bioanalyzer 2100, and re-quantified with the KAPA Library Quantification kit. Every immunoSEQ 96-well plate was sequenced on a dedicated single-read 150-cycle Illumina NextSeq 550 flow cell. In the source study's methods: Because the immunoSEQ output held only junctional sequences and lacked quality scores, the filtering could not match the filtering applied to full-length reads. To assign V/J genes and CDR3, sequences were annotated against IMGT germline references using PyIR, a Python wrapper for IgBLAST v1.9. Reads were filtered out if the reads had weak V/J assignments (E-value above 1e-6), no CDR3, stop codons, out-of-frame junctions, or ambiguous translated residues. V3J clonotypes were defined as sequences sharing an identical inferred V gene, J gene, and CDR3 amino acid sequence. Percentage overlap between repertoires was computed as shared unique clonotypes divided by the size of the smaller repertoire. Richness of each repertoire was evaluated using RTK rarefaction, the Chao1 estimator, and Recon v2.1 estimates of unobserved clonotypes. Generation probabilities were computed with OLGA for all TCRbeta clonotypes obtained by the gDNA method from a few donors. The clones in this table, taken by TCRdb from immuneACCESS, are in-frame only. Not every clone is retained; where verified, under half of the shortfall comes from an unresolved V gene, and the cause of the rest is unknown. V, J and clone size derive from that table, while D and trimming were established from the DNA sequence. The sample table shows 2.3 million or so clones, and just over 90% are seen once. The top ten constitute about 0.39% of the sample.

In this chain, TRBV20-1 is recombined with TRBJ2-1, with a tentative D gene TRBD2 over 6 matching bases. Sequences were obtained from naive CD4+ T cells from PBMCs. This specimen's cell subset or site label, interpreted: CD45RA+ positively selected. The source of this sequence is a man aged 18 to 29 in good health. Some clones in this sample may be carry-over from other donors' samples. DNA sequence: TGCAGTGCTAGCCGGGAGGAGCAGTTCTTC. Translated, it gives CSASREEQFF.